Below are 17 T cell receptor beta chains sequenced from a single sample in a study of PD-L1 blockade in urothelial cancer. Clones were sequenced by immunoSEQ multiplex PCR, and TCRdb holds only the in-frame ones, with some missing. The sample lists 85,000 to 95,000 clones, 90% occurring once. The time point denotes: pretreatment peripheral blood. Specimen: PBMCs, collected around atezolizumab (anti-PD-L1) treatment. These receptors all come from a man in his 60s with urothelial cancer.

The CDR3 is CATSRNLGTAGHEQFF. CDR3 nucleotides: TGTGCCACCAGCAGAAACCTCGGGACTGCGGGCCATGAGCAGTTCTTC. The chain joins TRBV15 to TRBJ2-1, with a tentative D call TRBD2 (6 bases). In germline, CDR1 is LNHNV, CDR2 YYDKDF (reference sequence). The germline V and J ends were trimmed by 2 bases and 8 bases, with 19 bases remaining between them. CDR3 size: 16 residues.

The chain combines TRBV30 with TRBJ2-6; TRBD2 might be the D (5 bases). CDR1 and CDR2 (germline): GTSNPN, SVGIG (reference sequence). Trimming cost V 0 bases and J 0 bases, with 9 bases left between them. CDR3 length: 16 amino acids. CDR3 loop: CAWSVRVSSGANVLTF. CDR3 sequence (DNA): TGTGCCTGGAGTGTGCGGGTTAGCTCTGGGGCCAACGTCCTGACTTTC. The whole variable domain, filled in from reference TRBV30 and TRBJ2-6, reads SQTIHQWPATLVQPVGSPLSLECTVEGTSNPNLYWYRQAAGRGLQLLFYSVGIGQISSEVPQNLSASRPQDRQFILSSKKLLLSDSGFYLCAWSVRVSSGANVLTFGAGSRLTVL.

The chain carries TRBV2 and TRBJ2-1; 8 bases match TRBD2. Germline values: CDR1 SNHLY, CDR2 FYNNEI. V gave up 2 bases and J gave up 9 bases; unmatched junction bases: 12. The CDR3 extends over 16 amino acids. The CDR3 DNA follows: TGTGCCAGCAGTGAATGGAAGCGGGGGAGAATGAGTGAGCAGTTCTTC. Amino acids: CASSEWKRGRMSEQFF.

This sequence joins TRBV5-1 and TRBJ2-3; D is possibly TRBD2 (5 bases). In germline, CDR1 is SGHRS, CDR2 YFSETQ. This CDR3 has 17 residues. Trimming removed 0 bases at V and 2 bases at J, with 16 bases between. The CDR3 loop is CASSLGGDVALTDTQYF. The CDR3 nucleotides read TGCGCCAGCAGCTTGGGGGGTGACGTAGCGCTCACAGATACGCAGTATTTT.

This chain links TRBV5-4 with TRBJ2-7; TRBD2 matches 13 bases. V dropped 3 bases and J dropped 0; count of bases not matched to a gene: 9. The length of the CDR3 is 18 residues. CDR1 and CDR2 from the germline V gene are SGHNT and YYREEE (reference sequence). The CDR3 DNA reads as TGTGCCAGCAGCTCCACACTGACTAGCGGGGGGAGCTCCTACGAGCAGTACTTC. This sequence encodes CASSSTLTSGGSSYEQYF. Variable domain in full (rest from reference TRBV5-4 and TRBJ2-7): ETGVTQSPTHLIKTRGQQVTLRCSSQSGHNTVSWYQQALGQGPQFIFQYYREEENGRGNFPPRFSGLQFPNYSSELNVNALELDDSALYLCASSSTLTSGGSSYEQYFGPGTRLTVT.

The CDR3 here is CASSQGLAGVNYEQYF. CDR3 bases: TGTGCCAGCAGCCAAGGACTGGCAGGGGTCAACTACGAGCAGTACTTC. J is TRBJ2-7 and V is TRBV4-2, with TRBD1 as a possible D gene (6 bases). V was trimmed by 1 base and J by 3 bases, leaving 16 bases between them. CDR3 size: 16 residues. Germline V gene lookup returns CDR1 LGHNA and CDR2 YNFKEQ.

As regards this clone: Other DNA sequences from this sample encode an identical CDR3 as well. The chain carries TRBV15 and TRBJ1-2; D remains unclear. The CDR3 has 16 residues. Germline V lookup: CDR1 LNHNV, CDR2 YYDKDF (reference sequence). V lost 0 bases and J lost 0, with 11 bases in between. CDR3 sequence: CATSRDLRGTNYGYTF. The CDR3 DNA is TGTGCCACCAGCAGAGATCTCAGAGGAACTAACTATGGCTACACCTTC.

This chain uses TRBV7-9 with TRBJ1-2; 7 bases fit TRBD1. This CDR3 contains 16 residues. With 3 bases clipped from V and 5 bases from J, the junction kept 12 bases outside the gene matches. Germline values: CDR1 SEHNR, CDR2 FQNEAQ (reference sequence). CDR3 DNA sequence: TGTGCCAGCAGCTTCACCTCCGGGACAGCGACTTATGGCTACACCTTC. Translation: CASSFTSGTATYGYTF.

V is TRBV5-1 and J is TRBJ1-4, with TRBD1 identical over 11 bases. Trimming removed 4 bases from V and 7 bases from J; junction bases left unmatched: 6. Germline V CDR1 and CDR2: SGHRS, YFSETQ. This CDR3 spans 15 amino acids. The CDR3, as DNA: TGCGCCAGCAGCGGGCCCGGGACAGGGGGTGAAAAACTGTTTTTT. Protein product: CASSGPGTGGEKLFF.

The chain employs TRBV7-6 and TRBJ2-5, with D possibly matching TRBD2 (5 bases). V lost 2 bases, J lost 4 bases, and 8 bases lay in between. In germline, CDR1 is SGHVS, CDR2 FNYEAQ. The CDR3 consists of 13 residues. CDR3: CASSLPGGETQYF. The CDR3 DNA reads as TGTGCCAGCAGCTTACCAGGAGGAGAGACCCAGTACTTC.

The chain has TRBV5-1 and TRBJ2-5; 12 bases agree with TRBD2. CDR1 SGHRS and CDR2 YFSETQ come from the germline V gene. The V gene end was trimmed by 0 bases and the J gene end by 0 bases; junction bases not matched to a gene: 6. The length of the CDR3 is 18 residues. The CDR3 nucleotides are TGCGCCAGCAGCTTGGAAGGCGGGACTAGCGGGTACCAAGAGACCCAGTACTTC. Translated, it gives CASSLEGGTSGYQETQYF.

This chain links TRBV6-5 with TRBJ2-3, with 9 bases matching TRBD2. V gave up 8 bases and J gave up 1 base; unmatched junction bases: 4. Germline CDR1 and CDR2: MNHEY and SVGAGI. The CDR3 contains 14 residues. The CDR3 is CASGVAGGTDTQYF. In DNA form, the CDR3 reads TGTGCCAGCGGGGTAGCGGGGGGCACAGATACGCAGTATTTT.

J is TRBJ2-3 and V is TRBV7-9; D perhaps matches TRBD2 (6 bases). This CDR3 is built from 15 residues. Germline CDR1 is SEHNR and CDR2 is FQNEAQ (reference sequence). Trimming removed 1 base from V and 4 bases from J, with 12 bases in between. CDR3 DNA sequence: TGTGCCAGCAGCTTAGTAGTCGGGACTCCAGATACGCAGTATTTT. It yields the protein CASSLVVGTPDTQYF.

The chain employs TRBV9 and TRBJ2-5, with 7 nucleotides matching TRBD1. From germline, CDR1 is SGDLS and CDR2 YYNGEE. The CDR3 has 14 amino acids. Trimming at V came to 4 bases and at J to 2 bases, leaving 5 bases not matched to a gene. For the CDR3, the DNA is TGTGCCAGCAGCTCGACAGGGCTTCAAGAGACCCAGTACTTC. Protein product: CASSSTGLQETQYF.

This clone is a singleton in its sample. The genes are TRBV4-3 and TRBJ2-3; possible D gene TRBD2, 5 bases. The V end was cut by 1 base, the J end by 5 bases, with 7 bases between. CDR3 size: 13 residues. Germline V gene sequence: CDR1 LGHNA, CDR2 YSLEER. CDR3 sequence reads: CASSQGAGDTQYF. In DNA, the CDR3 is TGCGCCAGCAGCCAAGGGGCGGGAGATACGCAGTATTTT.

The chain has TRBV9 and TRBJ2-1; possibly TRBD1 for D (5 bases). Germline V CDR1 and CDR2: SGDLS, YYNGEE. This CDR3 comprises 15 residues. Trimming took off 3 bases at V and 6 bases at J, with 16 bases between the two ends. CDR3 DNA: TGTGCCAGCAGCGGGGCGGCCCAGGGCAGCAATGAGCAGTTCTTC. Translated: CASSGAAQGSNEQFF.

As concerns this clone: The junction and the germline gene differ at one end; a read error may be behind it. This chain uses TRBV7-7 with TRBJ2-5, with 7 bases matching TRBD1. CDR3 length equals 13 residues. Per germline, CDR1 SSHAT and CDR2 FNYEAQ (reference sequence). DNA of the CDR3: TGTGCTAGCAGCTGGGACAGTGGAGAGACCCAGTACTTC. This encodes CASSWDSGETQYF.